These T cell receptor beta chains were read from a single sample in a study of blood T cell repertoires in COVID-19. Assay used: immunoSEQ multiplex PCR; TCRdb lists only in-frame clones, some missing. Among about 200,000 clones, roughly four fifths were seen once, and the ten largest hold approximately 12%. Sequencing used peripheral blood. All receptors come from a woman aged 40 to 50 with acute or convalescent COVID-19. CDR3s include the opening cysteine and the closing phenylalanine or tryptophan. D genes are given only for firm matches. Expanded clones are given a class, and other clones once, few, many or no size at all.

J gene,V gene,D gene,clone size,CDR3 DNA,CDR3 protein
TRBJ2-1,TRBV5-1,TRBD2,-,TGCGCCAGCAGCTTGTACCCTAGCGGGGCCAATAACTTTTACAATGAGCAGTTCTTC,CASSLYPSGANNFYNEQFF
TRBJ1-1,TRBV5-6,-,-,TGTGCCAGCAGCTTGGTGACGAGGGTGAACACTGAAGCTTTCTTT,CASSLVTRVNTEAFF
TRBJ1-1,TRBV12-3/TRBV12-4,-,-,TGTGCCAGCAATTTCCGAGAGGCAGTGGGAGCTTTCTTT,CASNFREAVGAFF
TRBJ2-1,TRBV5-8,-,-,TGTGCCAGCAGCTTGGGGACTGCGGGGCCATACAATGAGCAGTTCTTC,CASSLGTAGPYNEQFF
TRBJ1-3,TRBV18,-,-,TGTGCCAGCTCACCCCCGAGGCCCGGCTCTGGAAACACCATATATTTT,CASSPPRPGSGNTIYF
TRBJ1-5,TRBV7-9,TRBD1,-,TGTGCCAGCAGCTTAGGGCAGGGGGCAGGTCAGCCCCAGCATTTT,CASSLGQGAGQPQHF
TRBJ1-1,TRBV4-3,TRBD1,-,TGCGCCAGCAGCCAAGGGGGGGACAGGGAAGCTTTCTTT,CASSQGGDREAFF
TRBJ2-5,TRBV6-5,TRBD2,-,TGTGCCAGCAGCGCCGGGGGGGACGGAGAGACCCAGTACTTC,CASSAGGDGETQYF
TRBJ1-2,TRBV6-5,-,few,TGTGCCAGCAGTTACTCGAGAAGGGCAGGGAAAAATGGCTACACCTTC,CASSYSRRAGKNGYTF
TRBJ1-1,TRBV7-2,TRBD1,-,TGTGCCAGCAGCTTAAGGGGAGGACAGGGGGCAGGGATACGCGCTTTCTTT,CASSLRGGQGAGIRAFF
TRBJ2-7,TRBV6-5,-,-,TGTGCCAGCAGTTATAGGACTGAGCAGTACTTC,CASSYRTEQYF
TRBJ2-1,TRBV4-3,-,-,TGCGCCAGCAGCCAAGATCTGACCGGGCGAGGAAGGGGATATGAGCAGTTCTTC,CASSQDLTGRGRGYEQFF
TRBJ2-7,TRBV27,-,many,TGTGCCAGCAGTAAGACAGGGAGGAAGTCCTACGAGCAGTACTTC,CASSKTGRKSYEQYF
TRBJ2-7,TRBV7-9,-,-,TGTGCCAGCAGCTTAGGGGGGCAGGGGACCTACGAGCAGTACTTC,CASSLGGQGTYEQYF
TRBJ2-1,TRBV30,TRBD1,-,TGTGCCTGGAGTGGGACAGGGATCAATGAGCAGTTCTTC,CAWSGTGINEQFF
TRBJ1-2,TRBV19,-,-,TGTGCCAGTACCCTTCGATCCGCAGGGAAGTTTTTTGGCTACACCTTC,CASTLRSAGKFFGYTF
TRBJ1-2,TRBV5-1,TRBD1,-,TGCGCCAGCAGACCGGGGACAGGGGGCCATGGCTACACCTTC,CASRPGTGGHGYTF
TRBJ1-3,TRBV5-1,-,-,TGCGCCAGCAGCTTGGCCGGTCCGGGGTTGGGAAACACCATATATTTT,CASSLAGPGLGNTIYF
TRBJ1-1,TRBV5-1,-,-,TGCGCCAGCAGCCCCGGACTCTGGAACACTGAAGCTTTCTTT,CASSPGLWNTEAFF
TRBJ2-7,TRBV2,TRBD2,-,TGTGCCAGCAGTGAAGTCCCGGGGGGTTACGAGCAGTACTTC,CASSEVPGGYEQYF
TRBJ1-1,TRBV7-9,TRBD1,-,TGTGCCAGCAGCTTAGAAACAGGGGGCTTTTTTGCTTTCTTT,CASSLETGGFFAFF
TRBJ2-3,TRBV4-3,TRBD1,-,TGCGCCAGCAGCCTCGGGACAGGGGACACAGATACGCAGTATTTT,CASSLGTGDTDTQYF
TRBJ1-5,TRBV7-2,TRBD1,-,TGTGCCAGCAGCTTAGGGGGACAGGGCCAACAGCCCCAGCATTTT,CASSLGGQGQQPQHF
TRBJ1-1,TRBV5-1,-,-,TGCGCCAGCAGCTTGACACGGGGGTATACTGAAGCTTTCTTT,CASSLTRGYTEAFF
TRBJ1-5,TRBV15,-,-,TGTGCCACCAGCAGAGATTCGGGGAGGCCCCAGCATTTT,CATSRDSGRPQHF
TRBJ2-1,TRBV4-1,-,-,TGCGCCAGCAGCCAAGAGTCAGCGGGCTCCTACAATGAGCAGTTCTTC,CASSQESAGSYNEQFF
TRBJ2-1,TRBV15,TRBD2,-,TGTGCCACCAGCAGAAAGCTTCCACGGGGGGGAGTTTACAATGAGCAGTTCTTC,CATSRKLPRGGVYNEQFF
TRBJ1-2,TRBV27,TRBD1,-,TGTGCCAGCAGTCATCCTCCCGGGACAGGGGGCAATGGCTACACCTTC,CASSHPPGTGGNGYTF
TRBJ2-7,TRBV3-1/TRBV3-2,-,-,TGTGCCAGCAGGCAAAGGAGGGGTAGAGAGGCCCGGCAGTACTTC,CASRQRRGREARQYF
TRBJ2-1,TRBV24-1,-,-,TGTGCCACCAGTACGGGGTACAATGAGCAGTTCTTC,CATSTGYNEQFF
TRBJ2-1,TRBV5-6,-,-,TGTGCCAGCAGCTTCGGCACAATAGGGGACAATGAGCAGTTCTTC,CASSFGTIGDNEQFF
TRBJ2-7,TRBV5-4,TRBD1,-,TGTGCCAGCAGAGACAGGGGGCGCTTCGAGCAGTACTTC,CASRDRGRFEQYF
TRBJ2-5,TRBV5-1,-,-,TGCGCCAGCGGGCACGGAGAGACCCAGTACTTC,CASGHGETQYF
TRBJ2-1,TRBV5-1,TRBD2,-,TGCGCCAGCACCCGGGGGACTAGCGCGGTCAATGAGCAGTTCTTC,CASTRGTSAVNEQFF
TRBJ2-7,TRBV6-2/TRBV6-3,TRBD2,once,TGTGCCAGCAGTTACCCCCGACTAGCGGGAAGATCCCCCTACGAGCAGTACTTC,CASSYPRLAGRSPYEQYF
TRBJ2-1,TRBV5-1,TRBD2,-,TGCGCCAGCAGCTTGGCCAGGGGACTAGCGGGAGTCGGAGGGGCCTATGAGCAGTTCTTC,CASSLARGLAGVGGAYEQFF
TRBJ2-1,TRBV6-5,TRBD1,-,TGTGCCAGCAGTTCGCCGGGACAGCTAAACAATGAGCAGTTCTTC,CASSSPGQLNNEQFF
TRBJ2-1,TRBV11-1,TRBD2,few,TGTGCCAGCAGGCTAAGCGGGAGTAATGAGCAGTTCTTC,CASRLSGSNEQFF
TRBJ2-7,TRBV5-4,-,many,TGTGCCAGCAGCTTTCTCGGCTACGAGCAGTACTTC,CASSFLGYEQYF
TRBJ1-2,TRBV27,TRBD1,-,TGTGCCAGCAGTCCCCTCGGGGACAGGAAGAACTATGGCTACACCTTC,CASSPLGDRKNYGYTF
TRBJ1-5,TRBV24-1,-,-,TGTGCCACCAGTGATTTCACAGGGTGGAGCAATCAGCCCCAGCATTTT,CATSDFTGWSNQPQHF
TRBJ2-3,TRBV4-2,-,-,TGTGCCAGCAGCCAAGGTGTGGGTTTGGGGAGTACAGATACGCAGTATTTT,CASSQGVGLGSTDTQYF
TRBJ1-2,TRBV7-2,-,-,TGTGCCAGCAGCTTAGATCCCAGGGTTGGAGGCTACACCTTC,CASSLDPRVGGYTF
TRBJ2-3,TRBV11-2,-,-,TGTGCCAGCAGCTCTAACACAGATACGCAGTATTTT,CASSSNTDTQYF
TRBJ1-5,TRBV7-2,-,-,TGTGCCAGCAGCTTGGGGGCCCCAGGAGACCAGCCCCAGCATTTT,CASSLGAPGDQPQHF
TRBJ1-3,TRBV6-4,TRBD1,-,TGTGCCAGCAGCCGAACAGGGGGATGGGGAAACACCATATATTTT,CASSRTGGWGNTIYF
TRBJ2-1,TRBV24-1,TRBD2,-,TGTGCCACCAGTGAATACGGACTAGGGTACAATGAGCAGTTCTTC,CATSEYGLGYNEQFF
TRBJ1-2,TRBV5-1,TRBD1,-,TGCGCCAGCAGCCCCTACGGACAGGGGGAAGGGTTAACTGGCTACACCTTC,CASSPYGQGEGLTGYTF
TRBJ2-3,TRBV19,TRBD2,-,TGTGCCAGTAAGCGGGACCGTAACACAGATACGCAGTATTTT,CASKRDRNTDTQYF
TRBJ1-6,TRBV6-6,-,-,TGTGCCAGCAGTTACAAAGGAGGAGATAATTCACCCCTCCACTTT,CASSYKGGDNSPLHF
TRBJ2-7,TRBV7-6,-,once,TGTGCCAGCAGCTTAGGGGCAGGCAGCTACGAGCAGTACTTC,CASSLGAGSYEQYF
TRBJ2-1,TRBV6-5,TRBD2,-,TGTGCCAGCAGAGGACTAGCGGACCACAATGAGCAGTTCTTC,CASRGLADHNEQFF
TRBJ2-3,TRBV12-5,TRBD2,once,TGTGCTAGTGGCCCGAGCGGGAGGGGGGGAGATACGCAGTATTTT,CASGPSGRGGDTQYF
TRBJ2-1,TRBV24-1,TRBD1,-,TGTGCCACCAGTGATCCTCGGGACAGGTCCTACAATGAGCAGTTCTTC,CATSDPRDRSYNEQFF
TRBJ1-2,TRBV6-6,TRBD1,-,TGTGCCAGCAGTTCCACAGGGGGCTCTGGCTATGGCTACACCTTC,CASSSTGGSGYGYTF
TRBJ1-1,TRBV20-1,-,-,TGCAGTGCTAGTTGGGCAGATCTGAACACTGAAGCTTTCTTT,CSASWADLNTEAFF
TRBJ2-3,TRBV3-1/TRBV3-2,-,once,TGTGCCAGCAGCCAACCTAAGCGGGGCACAGATACGCAGTATTTT,CASSQPKRGTDTQYF
TRBJ2-1,TRBV6-2/TRBV6-3,TRBD2,-,TGTGCCAGCAGTTACCGGCGGGAGCCTGGAGATGAGCAGTTCTTC,CASSYRREPGDEQFF
TRBJ1-1,TRBV11-3,TRBD1,-,TGTGCCAGCAGCTTAGCAGGGGGCACTGAAGCTTTCTTT,CASSLAGGTEAFF